Described below is a single T cell receptor (beta chain) sequence and its context. Antigen unknown. The entry originates in a study of cytomegalovirus exposure and HLA in healthy donors. Study results and limitations: In vitro work confirmed that a few CMV-associated chains recognize CMV antigens. Sequencing depth across donors, presence/absence analyses assumed, was roughly uniform.

V lost 2 bases, J lost 1 base, and 9 bases lay in between. This CDR3 has 15 amino acids. Germline V gives CDR1 SGDLS, CDR2 YYNGEE. Amplification used 60 Vbeta primers and 13 Jbeta primers. Sequencing used immunoSEQ multiplex PCR; TCRdb keeps in-frame clones, though not all of them. The sample data list around 100,000 clones. The sequencing sample was made of PBMCs. This TCR was recovered from a man aged 35 to 55 in good health and CMV-seronegative. The V call is TRBV9, the J call TRBJ2-2; D unclear. The CDR3 protein is CASSVPPQNTGELFF. As DNA, the CDR3 is TGTGCCAGCAGCGTCCCCCCCCAGAACACCGGGGAGCTGTTTTTT.